These 5 T cell receptor beta chains were sequenced from one sample in a study of a mutant IDH1 vaccine in newly diagnosed glioma. Time point denoted: week 5, during vaccination. In every dose of vaccine, 300 ug of mutant IDH1 20-mer peptide was given alongside topical imiquimod. Profiling relied on immunoSEQ multiplex PCR, and the TCRdb table lists in-frame clones only, not all of them. The table records 75,000 to 85,000 clones, 90% to 95% of them present only once. These TCRs' antigens remain unknown. This material consisted of PBMCs, taken from a glioma patient whose treatment included an IDH1 peptide vaccine. The source of these receptors is a woman aged 45-59 years with glioma.

The chain combines TRBV9 with TRBJ2-7; TRBD2 might be the D (7 bases). This CDR3 has 15 amino acids. CDR1 and CDR2 from the germline V gene are SGDLS and YYNGEE. Trimming cost V 0 bases and J 4 bases, with 14 bases left between them. In DNA, the CDR3 is TGTGCCAGCAGCGTAGCTTCAGGGGAGGGTTACGAGCAGTACTTC. Protein: CASSVASGEGYEQYF.

This chain uses TRBV18 with TRBJ1-5; 7 bases agree with TRBD1. Germline CDR1 KGHSH, CDR2 LQKENI. This CDR3 contains 18 residues. V was pared by 0 bases and J by 0 bases, with 8 bases of the junction left unmatched. The DNA of the CDR3 is TGTGCCAGCTCACCACCGGGGACAGCCGGCTATAGCAATCAGCCCCAGCATTTT. Encoded protein: CASSPPGTAGYSNQPQHF.

The chain joins TRBV5-5 to TRBJ2-7; 8 bases match TRBD1. Germline assignment: CDR1 SGHKS and CDR2 YYEKEE (reference sequence). This CDR3 is built from 13 residues. The V segment lost 2 bases and the J segment 9 bases; nucleotides outside the gene matches: 7. CDR3 region: CASSFEGQAGQYF. CDR3 in DNA: TGTGCCAGCAGCTTCGAGGGACAGGCCGGGCAGTACTTC.

The CDR3 here is CASSPGQGGTGELFF. The CDR3 DNA sequence: TGTGCCAGTAGTCCGGGACAGGGTGGCACCGGGGAGCTGTTTTTT. The chain recombines TRBV19 with TRBJ2-2; 9 bases match TRBD1. Germline CDR1 LNHDA, CDR2 SQIVND (reference sequence). J gave up 4 bases and V 5 bases, and 5 bases lay outside the gene matches. CDR3 length: 15 residues.

V gene TRBV6-5 combines with J gene TRBJ1-6, with D possibly matching TRBD1 (5 bases). The germline CDR1 and CDR2 sequences are MNHEY and SVGAGI. The CDR3 length is 13 residues. Trimming shortened V by 6 bases and J by 6 bases, and 9 bases separated the two germline ends. Here the CDR3 reads CASRRDSNSPLHF. The CDR3 coding sequence is TGTGCCAGCAGGCGAGACAGTAATTCACCCCTCCACTTT.